This record covers a single T cell receptor beta chain. This CDR3 region has 14 residues. The germline CDR1 and CDR2 sequences are SGHVS and FNYEAQ. V shed 5 bases and J shed 1 base, with 11 bases lying between them. The data derive from a study of OX40 agonist ivuxolimab in advanced cancers. The repertoire was sequenced with immunoSEQ multiplex PCR; TCRdb's copy has only in-frame clones and lacks some. The sample carries 52,000 or so clones, around 82% recorded once. The starting material was CD4+ or CD8+ T cells sorted from blood, obtained in a trial of the OX40 agonist ivuxolimab. The receptor was derived from an adult with an advanced solid tumor such as melanoma, head and neck, liver or kidney cancer. The chain employs TRBV7-6 and TRBJ1-1; unclear D gene. CDR3 loop: CASSPRFSNTEAFF. CDR3 bases: TGTGCCAGCAGCCCGAGGTTTTCGAACACTGAAGCTTTCTTT.